The rows below give T cell receptor beta chains drawn from one sample of a study of blood T cell repertoires in COVID-19. The repertoire was sequenced with immunoSEQ multiplex PCR; TCRdb's copy has only in-frame clones and lacks some. The table lists some 190,000 clones, around 84% of them singletons, with 3.2% in the top ten. The source material was PBMCs or T cells enriched from blood (not recorded which). Source of these receptors: a woman aged 25 to 45 who had been exposed to COVID-19. The CDR3 runs from the conserved cysteine through the conserved F or W. D genes are given only for firm matches. Not every row has a clone size; where given, it reads once, few, many or a size class.

TRBJ2-7 - TRBD1 TRBV7-9 CASSGQGKTSYEQYF TGTGCCAGCAGCGGACAGGGGAAAACCTCCTACGAGCAGTACTTC
TRBJ2-1 once - TRBV7-3 CASSLTLQRFNEQFF TGTGCCAGCAGCTTAACACTCCAGCGATTCAATGAGCAGTTCTTC
TRBJ1-4 - - TRBV7-9 CASSLTATNEKLFF TGTGCCAGCAGCTTGACAGCAACTAATGAAAAACTGTTTTTT
TRBJ1-4 - - TRBV19 CASNTPRANEKLFF TGTGCCAGTAACACCCCCAGGGCTAATGAAAAACTGTTTTTT
TRBJ2-1 once TRBD2 TRBV3-1/TRBV3-2 CASSQGLVVEQFF TGTGCCAGCAGCCAGGGACTAGTGGTTGAGCAGTTCTTC
TRBJ1-1 once - TRBV6-2/TRBV6-3 CASSYYRADTEAFF TGTGCCAGCAGTTACTACAGGGCGGACACTGAAGCTTTCTTT
TRBJ1-2 - - TRBV27 CATRRDSYGYTF TGTGCCACCCGAAGAGACAGCTATGGCTACACCTTC
TRBJ2-1 - TRBD2 TRBV30 CAWGSTGGWYEQFF TGTGCCTGGGGCTCAACGGGGGGGTGGTATGAGCAGTTCTTC
TRBJ2-1 - - TRBV24-1 CATETKRGGRDEQFF TGTGCCACCGAGACGAAGAGGGGGGGCCGGGATGAGCAGTTCTTC
TRBJ1-5 - - TRBV21-1 CASEPGQQPQHF TGTGCCAGCGAACCGGGACAGCAGCCCCAGCATTTT
TRBJ1-2 - - TRBV9 CASSPRGALNGYTF TGTGCCAGCAGCCCTCGCGGGGCACTAAATGGCTACACCTTC
TRBJ2-3 - - TRBV28 CASSWGRGTDTQYF TGTGCCAGCAGTTGGGGCAGGGGAACAGATACGCAGTATTTT
TRBJ2-7 - TRBD1 TRBV6-2/TRBV6-3 CASSYRGGTGAREQYF TGTGCCAGCAGTTACAGGGGGGGGACAGGGGCCCGTGAGCAGTACTTC
TRBJ2-2 - TRBD1 TRBV19 CASRGTGVVGELFF TGTGCCAGTAGGGGGACAGGGGTTGTCGGGGAGCTGTTTTTT
TRBJ2-2 - TRBD1 TRBV11-2 CASSKRQGISTGELFF TGTGCCAGCAGCAAACGACAGGGGATAAGCACCGGGGAGCTGTTTTTT
TRBJ2-2 - - TRBV6-4 CASSDSSGNTGELFF TGTGCCAGCAGTGACTCTTCCGGGAACACCGGGGAGCTGTTTTTT
TRBJ2-7 few TRBD1 TRBV7-9 CASSGLRTGSSYEQYF TGTGCCAGCAGCGGGCTCAGGACAGGGAGTTCCTACGAGCAGTACTTC
TRBJ2-7 - TRBD1 TRBV5-4 CASSLKGGTYEQYF TGTGCCAGCAGCTTGAAAGGGGGCACCTACGAGCAGTACTTC
TRBJ2-7 - TRBD2 TRBV7-9 CASSLGGTAAYEQYF TGTGCCAGCAGCCTGGGGGGGACTGCTGCCTACGAGCAGTACTTC
TRBJ1-3 - - TRBV7-9 CASSFNAGEAGNTIYF TGTGCCAGCAGCTTCAATGCCGGGGAAGCTGGAAACACCATATATTTT
TRBJ1-4 - TRBD1 TRBV14 CASSQGGQAREKLFF TGTGCCAGCAGCCAAGGGGGACAGGCCCGCGAAAAACTGTTTTTT
TRBJ1-5 few - TRBV7-8 CASSSDSFNQPQHF TGTGCCAGCAGCTCAGACAGTTTCAATCAGCCCCAGCATTTT
TRBJ1-2 - - TRBV30 CAWSQNPDYGYTF TGTGCCTGGAGTCAAAACCCGGACTATGGCTACACCTTC
TRBJ2-1 - - TRBV5-1 CASNLGTRVIGWRGNEQFF TGCGCCAGCAACCTTGGGACGCGCGTTATTGGGTGGAGGGGCAATGAGCAGTTCTTC
TRBJ1-1 - TRBD1 TRBV6-5 CASRVTGGTEAFF TGTGCCAGCAGGGTTACAGGGGGCACTGAAGCTTTCTTT
TRBJ1-1 - TRBD1 TRBV7-8 CASSPYRGDRFF TGTGCCAGCAGCCCCTACAGGGGAGATCGCTTCTTT
TRBJ2-1 - TRBD2 TRBV23-1 CASSHPIGTSGVNEQFF TGCGCCAGCAGTCATCCCATAGGGACTAGCGGGGTGAATGAGCAGTTCTTC
TRBJ1-2 - - TRBV12-3/TRBV12-4 CASRPQGMGGYTF TGTGCCAGCAGGCCTCAGGGGATGGGTGGCTACACCTTC
TRBJ2-3 - - TRBV10-3 CAICEGGRTDTQYF TGTGCCATCTGTGAGGGGGGGAGGACAGATACGCAGTATTTT